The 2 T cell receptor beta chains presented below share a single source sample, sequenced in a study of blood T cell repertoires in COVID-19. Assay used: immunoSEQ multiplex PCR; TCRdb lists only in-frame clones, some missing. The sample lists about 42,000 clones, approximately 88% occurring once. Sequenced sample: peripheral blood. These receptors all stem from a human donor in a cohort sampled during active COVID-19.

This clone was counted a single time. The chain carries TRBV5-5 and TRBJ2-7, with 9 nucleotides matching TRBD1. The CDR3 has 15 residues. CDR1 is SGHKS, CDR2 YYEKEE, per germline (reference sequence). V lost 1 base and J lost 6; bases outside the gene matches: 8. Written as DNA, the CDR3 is TGTGCCAGCAGCTTGCGGGGGACAGGGTTAACCGAGCAGTACTTC. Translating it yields CASSLRGTGLTEQYF.

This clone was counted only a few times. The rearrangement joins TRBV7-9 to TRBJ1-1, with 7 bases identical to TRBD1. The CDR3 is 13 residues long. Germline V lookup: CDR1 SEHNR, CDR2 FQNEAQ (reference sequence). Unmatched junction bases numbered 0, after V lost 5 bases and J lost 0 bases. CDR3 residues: CASSGTVNTEAFF. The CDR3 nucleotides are TGTGCCAGCAGCGGGACAGTGAACACTGAAGCTTTCTTT.